This TCR beta chain was captured in a study of OX40 agonist ivuxolimab in advanced cancers. Whole-study results and caveats: Normalized T-cell clonal expansion was also low in some nonresponders.

Samples were taken at baseline and on day 1 of cycles 4 and 7. To note about this clone: The target antigen is unknown.

Assay: immunoSEQ multiplex PCR; the TCRdb copy retains only in-frame clones and omits some. The sample carries 45,000 to 55,000 clones, 94% recorded once. CDR3 length: 17 amino acids. The germline V gene encodes CDR1 SQVTM and CDR2 ANQGSEA. The J segment lost 3 bases and the V segment lost 6 bases, leaving 17 bases of the junction unmatched. The sequence was collected from an adult with an advanced solid tumor such as melanoma, head and neck, liver or kidney cancer. The sequencing here drew on CD4+ or CD8+ T cells sorted from blood, taken in a trial of the OX40 agonist ivuxolimab. The chain couples TRBV29-1 to TRBJ2-7; 10 bases agree with TRBD1. The CDR3 DNA reads TGCAGCGTGGAGGACAGGGGGTTAGGGGGAAACAACTACGAGCAGTACTTC. This gives the protein CSVEDRGLGGNNYEQYF.